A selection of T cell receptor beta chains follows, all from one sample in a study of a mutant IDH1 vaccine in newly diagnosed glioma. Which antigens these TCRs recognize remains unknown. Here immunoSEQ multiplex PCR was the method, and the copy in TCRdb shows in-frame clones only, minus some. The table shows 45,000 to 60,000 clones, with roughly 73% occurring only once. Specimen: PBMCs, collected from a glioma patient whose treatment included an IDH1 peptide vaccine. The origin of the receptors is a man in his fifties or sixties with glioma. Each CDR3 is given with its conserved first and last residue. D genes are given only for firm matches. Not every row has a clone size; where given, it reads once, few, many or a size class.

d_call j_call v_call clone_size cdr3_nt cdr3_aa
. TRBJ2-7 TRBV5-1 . TGCGCCAGCAGCTTGGGAGGGGTTGACTACGAGCAGTACTTC CASSLGGVDYEQYF
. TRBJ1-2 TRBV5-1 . TGCGCCAGCAGCTTGGCGGGGGGTCTCGACGGCTACACCTTC CASSLAGGLDGYTF
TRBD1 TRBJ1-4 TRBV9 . TGTGCCAGCAGCGTAGAGGGCAGGGGGGGCGAAAAACTGTTTTTT CASSVEGRGGEKLFF
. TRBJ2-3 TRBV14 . TGTGCCAGCAGCCAAGAGACAGCAGATACGCAGTATTTT CASSQETADTQYF
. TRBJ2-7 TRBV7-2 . TGTGCCAGCAGCTTAGCCAGCTCCTACGAGCAGTACTTC CASSLASSYEQYF
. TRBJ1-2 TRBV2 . TGTGCCAGCAGTGAAGTCATAGGGGGCTACACCTTC CASSEVIGGYTF
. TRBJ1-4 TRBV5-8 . TGTGCCAGCAGTGAGCTAGGGGGACGGCAAAATGAAAAACTGTTTTTT CASSELGGRQNEKLFF
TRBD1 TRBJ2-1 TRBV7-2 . TGTGCCAGCAGTCTAGACAGGGTTGCCTACAATGAGCAGTTCTTC CASSLDRVAYNEQFF
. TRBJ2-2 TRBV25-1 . TGTGCCAGCAGTGAAGGGCAGTACGCGAACACCGGGGAGCTGTTTTTT CASSEGQYANTGELFF
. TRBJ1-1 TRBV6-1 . TGTGCCAGCAGTGATCGGTGGACTGAAGCTTTCTTT CASSDRWTEAFF
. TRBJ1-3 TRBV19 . TGTGCCAGTAGTATAGCAGGCTCTGGAAACACCATATATTTT CASSIAGSGNTIYF
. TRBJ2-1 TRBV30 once TGTGCCTGGAGTCCCGGACGGCAAGAATACAATGAGCAGTTCTTC CAWSPGRQEYNEQFF
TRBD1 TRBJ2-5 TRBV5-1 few TGCGCCAGCAGCTTGCCCCGAGGGGGCGACGAGACCCAGTACTTC CASSLPRGGDETQYF
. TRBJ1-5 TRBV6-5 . TGTGCCAGCGAGGGGACTCAGCCCCAGCATTTT CASEGTQPQHF
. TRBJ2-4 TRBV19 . TGTGCCAGTAGTCAAGTAGCCAAAAACATTCAGTACTTC CASSQVAKNIQYF
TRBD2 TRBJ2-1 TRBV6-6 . TGTGCCAGCACCCTCAGCGGGGTTTACAATGAGCAGTTCTTC CASTLSGVYNEQFF